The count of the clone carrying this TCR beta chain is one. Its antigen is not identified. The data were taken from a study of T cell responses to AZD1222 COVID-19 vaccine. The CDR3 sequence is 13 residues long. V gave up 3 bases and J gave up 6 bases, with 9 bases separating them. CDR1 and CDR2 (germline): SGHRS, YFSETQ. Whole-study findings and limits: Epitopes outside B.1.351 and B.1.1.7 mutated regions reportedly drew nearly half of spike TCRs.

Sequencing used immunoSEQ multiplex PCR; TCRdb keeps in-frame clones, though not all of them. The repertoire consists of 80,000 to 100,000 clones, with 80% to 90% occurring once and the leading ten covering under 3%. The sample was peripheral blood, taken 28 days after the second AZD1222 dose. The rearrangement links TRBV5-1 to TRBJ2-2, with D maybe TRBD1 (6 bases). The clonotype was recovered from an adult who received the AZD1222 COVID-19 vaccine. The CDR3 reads CASSWDIPGELFF. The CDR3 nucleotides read TGCGCCAGCAGCTGGGACATTCCCGGGGAGCTGTTTTTT.